This T cell receptor beta chain emerged from a study of shared clonotypes between healthy human individuals. Clones were sequenced by immunoSEQ multiplex PCR, and TCRdb holds only the in-frame ones, with some missing. This sample carries about 2 million clones, around 96% of them seen once, and the ten largest clones take approximately 1.2%. Study-level results: Sequencing depth was predicted to influence how clonotypes are shared among donors. Large depth notwithstanding, sorted-subset sequencing proved incomplete by rarefaction.

Concerning this clone itself: Its antigen remains unidentified.

Positive CCR7 selection of CD45RO-negative cells yielded the naive CD8 cells, and terminally differentiated effector memory CD45RA+ cells were excluded. Sequenced material: naive CD8+ T cells sorted from blood. This clonotype originated in a man aged 18 to 29 in good health.

In nucleotides, the CDR3 is TGTGCCAGCAGCTACCTAGAGACCGCGGAGACCCAGTACTTC. Amino acids: CASSYLETAETQYF. V usage is TRBV5-6 and J usage is TRBJ2-5; D is uncertain. V was pared by 3 bases and J by 5 bases, with 14 bases between. Germline-derived CDR1 and CDR2 are SGHDT and YYEEEE. The CDR3 runs to 14 residues.